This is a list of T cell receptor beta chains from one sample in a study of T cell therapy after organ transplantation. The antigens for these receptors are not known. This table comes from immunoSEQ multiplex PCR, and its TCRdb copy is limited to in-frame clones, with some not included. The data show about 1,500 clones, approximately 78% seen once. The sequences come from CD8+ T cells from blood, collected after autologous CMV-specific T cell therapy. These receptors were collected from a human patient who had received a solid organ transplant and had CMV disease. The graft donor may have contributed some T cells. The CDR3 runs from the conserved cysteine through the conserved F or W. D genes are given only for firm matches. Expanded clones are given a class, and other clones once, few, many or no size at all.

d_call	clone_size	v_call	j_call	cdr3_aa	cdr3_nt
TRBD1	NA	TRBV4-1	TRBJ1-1	CASSLNLGTGGRGPEAFF	TGCGCCAGCAGCCTAAATTTGGGGACAGGGGGACGGGGCCCTGAAGCTTTCTTT
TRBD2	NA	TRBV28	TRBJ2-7	CASPGLAFSYEQYF	TGTGCCAGCCCGGGACTAGCGTTCTCCTACGAGCAGTACTTC
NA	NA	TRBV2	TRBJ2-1	CASRDLYNEQFF	TGTGCCAGCAGGGACCTATACAATGAGCAGTTCTTC
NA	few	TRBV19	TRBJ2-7	CASSPSAWSYEQYF	TGTGCCAGTAGTCCGAGTGCTTGGTCCTACGAGCAGTACTTC
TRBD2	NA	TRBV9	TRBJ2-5	CASSGEGEETQYF	TGTGCCAGCAGCGGGGAGGGAGAGGAGACCCAGTACTTC
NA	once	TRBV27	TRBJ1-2	CASSFRSLTNYGYTF	TGTGCCAGCAGTTTCAGGTCTCTTACTAACTATGGCTACACCTTC
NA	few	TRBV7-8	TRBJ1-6	CASSFGGNSPLHF	TGTGCCAGCAGCTTCGGAGGGAATTCACCCCTCCACTTT
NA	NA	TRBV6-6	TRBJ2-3	CASSYSGLGGTDTQYF	TGTGCCAGCAGTTATTCCGGGTTAGGAGGCACAGATACGCAGTATTTT
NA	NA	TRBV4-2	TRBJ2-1	CASSRKGPSSYNEQFF	TGTGCCAGCAGCAGAAAGGGCCCGAGCTCCTACAATGAGCAGTTCTTC
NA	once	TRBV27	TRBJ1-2	CASSFGQAYGYTF	TGTGCCAGCAGTTTCGGGCAGGCTTATGGCTACACCTTC
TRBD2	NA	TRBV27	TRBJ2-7	CASSLTSGRFSYEQYF	TGTGCCAGCAGTTTAACTAGCGGTCGATTTTCCTACGAGCAGTACTTC